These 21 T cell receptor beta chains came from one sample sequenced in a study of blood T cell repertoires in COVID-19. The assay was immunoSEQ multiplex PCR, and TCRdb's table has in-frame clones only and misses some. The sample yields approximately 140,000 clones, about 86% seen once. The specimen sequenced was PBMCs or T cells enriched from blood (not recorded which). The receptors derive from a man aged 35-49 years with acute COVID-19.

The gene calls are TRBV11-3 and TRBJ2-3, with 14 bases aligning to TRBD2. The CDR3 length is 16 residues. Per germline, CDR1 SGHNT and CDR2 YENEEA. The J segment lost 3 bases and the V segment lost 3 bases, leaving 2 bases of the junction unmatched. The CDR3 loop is CASSLGLAGETDTQYF. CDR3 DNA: TGTGCCAGCAGCTTGGGACTAGCGGGAGAGACAGATACGCAGTATTTT.

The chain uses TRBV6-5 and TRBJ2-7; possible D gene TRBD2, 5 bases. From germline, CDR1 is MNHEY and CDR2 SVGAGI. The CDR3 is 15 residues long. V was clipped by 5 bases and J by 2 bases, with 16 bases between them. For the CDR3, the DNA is TGTGCCAGCAGTCGGGCAGAGGGTACAACCTACGAGCAGTACTTC. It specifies CASSRAEGTTYEQYF.

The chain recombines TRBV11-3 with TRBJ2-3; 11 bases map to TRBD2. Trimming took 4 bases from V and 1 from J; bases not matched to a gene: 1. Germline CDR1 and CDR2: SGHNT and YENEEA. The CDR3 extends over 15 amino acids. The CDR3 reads CASSSTSGGTDTQYF. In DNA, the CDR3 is TGTGCCAGCAGCTCGACTAGCGGGGGCACAGATACGCAGTATTTT.

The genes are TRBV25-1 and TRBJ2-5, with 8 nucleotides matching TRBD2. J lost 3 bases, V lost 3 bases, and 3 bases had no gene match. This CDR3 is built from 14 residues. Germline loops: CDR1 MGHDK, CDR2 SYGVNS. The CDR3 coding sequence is TGTGCCAGCAGTGACACACTAGCGGAAGAGACCCAGTACTTC. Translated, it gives CASSDTLAEETQYF. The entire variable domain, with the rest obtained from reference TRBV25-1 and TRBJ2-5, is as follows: EADIYQTPRYLVIGTGKKITLECSQTMGHDKMYWYQQDPGMELHLIHYSYGVNSTEKGDLSSESTVSRIRTEHFPLTLESARPSHTSQYLCASSDTLAEETQYFGPGTRLLVL.

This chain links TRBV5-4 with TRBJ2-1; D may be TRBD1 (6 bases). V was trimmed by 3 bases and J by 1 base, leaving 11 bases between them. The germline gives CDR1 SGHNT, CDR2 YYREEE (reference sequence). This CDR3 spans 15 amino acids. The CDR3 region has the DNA TGTGCCAGCAGCTCCGGACAGCCATCCTACAATGAGCAGTTCTTC. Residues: CASSSGQPSYNEQFF.

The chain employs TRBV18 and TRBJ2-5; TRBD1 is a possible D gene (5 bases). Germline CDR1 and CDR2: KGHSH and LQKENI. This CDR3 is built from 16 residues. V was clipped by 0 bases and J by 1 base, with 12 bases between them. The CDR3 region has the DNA TGTGCCAGCTCACCACCGAAAAGACAGAGCCAAGAGACCCAGTACTTC. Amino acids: CASSPPKRQSQETQYF. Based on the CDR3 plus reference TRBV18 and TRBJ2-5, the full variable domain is NAGVMQNPRHLVRRRGQEARLRCSPMKGHSHVYWYRQLPEEGLKFMVYLQKENIIDESGMPKERFSAEFPKEGPSILRIQQVVRGDSAAYFCASSPPKRQSQETQYFGPGTRLLVL.

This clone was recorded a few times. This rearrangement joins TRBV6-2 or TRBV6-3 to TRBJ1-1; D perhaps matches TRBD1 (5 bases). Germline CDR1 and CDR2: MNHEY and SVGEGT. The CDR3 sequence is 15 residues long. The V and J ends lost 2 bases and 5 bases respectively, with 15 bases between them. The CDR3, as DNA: TGTGCCAGCAGTTACCCCCCCGCAGGGAAGACTGAAGCTTTCTTT. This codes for CASSYPPAGKTEAFF.

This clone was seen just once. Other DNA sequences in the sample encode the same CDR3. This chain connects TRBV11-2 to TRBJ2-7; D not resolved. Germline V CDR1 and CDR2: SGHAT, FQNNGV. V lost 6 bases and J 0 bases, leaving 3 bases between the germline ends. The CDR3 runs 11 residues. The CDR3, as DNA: TGTGCCAGCAGTCACTCCTACGAGCAGTACTTC. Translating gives CASSHSYEQYF. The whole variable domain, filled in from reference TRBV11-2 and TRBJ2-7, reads EAGVAQSPRYKIIEKRQSVAFWCNPISGHATLYWYQQILGQGPKLLIQFQNNGVVDDSQLPKDRFSAERLKGVDSTLKIQPAKLEDSAVYLCASSHSYEQYFGPGTRLTVT.

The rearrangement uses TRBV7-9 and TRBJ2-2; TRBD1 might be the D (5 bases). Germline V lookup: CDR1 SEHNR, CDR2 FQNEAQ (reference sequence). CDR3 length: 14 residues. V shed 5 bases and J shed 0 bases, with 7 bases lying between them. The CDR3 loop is CASSRQPNTGELFF. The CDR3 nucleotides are TGTGCCAGCAGCCGACAGCCGAACACCGGGGAGCTGTTTTTT.

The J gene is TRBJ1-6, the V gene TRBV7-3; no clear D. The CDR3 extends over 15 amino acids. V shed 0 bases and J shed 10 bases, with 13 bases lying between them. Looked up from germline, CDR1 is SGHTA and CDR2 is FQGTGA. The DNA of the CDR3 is TGTGCCAGCAGCTTAACTGGGGAGGTTTACTCACCCCTCCACTTT. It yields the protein CASSLTGEVYSPLHF.

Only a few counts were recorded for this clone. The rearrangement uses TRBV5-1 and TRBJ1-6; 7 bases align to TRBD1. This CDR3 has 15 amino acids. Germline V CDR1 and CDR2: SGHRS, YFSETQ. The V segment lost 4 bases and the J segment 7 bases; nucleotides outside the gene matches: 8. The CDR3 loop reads CASSVGGTVNSPLHF. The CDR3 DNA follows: TGCGCCAGCAGCGTTGGAGGGACAGTCAATTCACCCCTCCACTTT.

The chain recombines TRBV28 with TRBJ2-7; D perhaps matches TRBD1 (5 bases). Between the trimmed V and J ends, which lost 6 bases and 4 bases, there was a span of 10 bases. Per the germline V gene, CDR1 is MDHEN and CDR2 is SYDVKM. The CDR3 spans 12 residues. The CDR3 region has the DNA TGTGCCAGCAGGGCGAAGGGGTACGAGCAGTACTTC. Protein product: CASRAKGYEQYF.

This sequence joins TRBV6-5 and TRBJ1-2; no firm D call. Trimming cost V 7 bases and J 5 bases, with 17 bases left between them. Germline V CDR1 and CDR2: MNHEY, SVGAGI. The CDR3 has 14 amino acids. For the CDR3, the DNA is TGTGCCAGCACCGAAAGAGCGGATGATTATGGCTACACCTTC. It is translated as CASTERADDYGYTF.

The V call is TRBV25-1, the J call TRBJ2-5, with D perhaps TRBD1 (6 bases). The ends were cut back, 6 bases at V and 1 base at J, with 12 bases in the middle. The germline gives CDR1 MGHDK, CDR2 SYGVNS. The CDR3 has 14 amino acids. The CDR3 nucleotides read TGTGCCAGCAGCCCGGGACACATCCAAGAGACCCAGTACTTC. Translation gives CASSPGHIQETQYF.

For the CDR3, the DNA is TGTGCCAGCAGCCAAGGGACAGGGTGGGACTATGGCTACACCTTC. It codes for CASSQGTGWDYGYTF. This chain joins TRBV3-1 (or the pseudogene TRBV3-2) and TRBJ1-2; 8 bases are a match to TRBD1. There are 15 residues in the CDR3. The trim removed 1 base at V and 3 bases at J, leaving 4 bases unmatched. Per germline, CDR1 LGHDT and CDR2 YNNKEL (reference sequence).

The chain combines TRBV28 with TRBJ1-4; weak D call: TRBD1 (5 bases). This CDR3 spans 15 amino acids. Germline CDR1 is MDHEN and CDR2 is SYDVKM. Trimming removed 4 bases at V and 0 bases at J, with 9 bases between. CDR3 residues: CASSWGDATNEKLFF. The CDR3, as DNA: TGTGCCAGCAGTTGGGGGGATGCAACTAATGAAAAACTGTTTTTT.

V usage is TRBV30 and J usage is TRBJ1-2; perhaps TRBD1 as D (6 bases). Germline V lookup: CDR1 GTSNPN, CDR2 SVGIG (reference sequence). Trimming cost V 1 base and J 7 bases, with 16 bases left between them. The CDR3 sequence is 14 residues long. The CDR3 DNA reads TGTGCCTGGAGTGGAATATCAGGGGATCTTGGCTACACCTTC. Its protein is CAWSGISGDLGYTF.

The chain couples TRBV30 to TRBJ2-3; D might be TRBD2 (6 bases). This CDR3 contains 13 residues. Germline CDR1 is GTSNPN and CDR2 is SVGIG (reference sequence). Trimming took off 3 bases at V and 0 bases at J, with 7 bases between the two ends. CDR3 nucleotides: TGTGCCTGGAGGGAGGGTAGCACAGATACGCAGTATTTT. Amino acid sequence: CAWREGSTDTQYF.

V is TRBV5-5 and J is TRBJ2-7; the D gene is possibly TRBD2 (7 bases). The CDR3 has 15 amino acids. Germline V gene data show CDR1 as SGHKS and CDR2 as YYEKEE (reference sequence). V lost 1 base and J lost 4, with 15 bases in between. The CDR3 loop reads CASSLLQGGVYEQYF. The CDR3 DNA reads TGTGCCAGCAGCTTGTTACAGGGAGGGGTGTACGAGCAGTACTTC.

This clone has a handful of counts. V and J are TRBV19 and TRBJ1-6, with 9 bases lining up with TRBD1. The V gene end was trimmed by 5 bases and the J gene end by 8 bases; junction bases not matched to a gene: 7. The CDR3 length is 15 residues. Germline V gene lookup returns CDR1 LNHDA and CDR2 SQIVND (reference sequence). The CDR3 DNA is TGTGCCAGTAGTCGGGTTGGACAGGGGTATTCACCCCTCCACTTT. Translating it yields CASSRVGQGYSPLHF.

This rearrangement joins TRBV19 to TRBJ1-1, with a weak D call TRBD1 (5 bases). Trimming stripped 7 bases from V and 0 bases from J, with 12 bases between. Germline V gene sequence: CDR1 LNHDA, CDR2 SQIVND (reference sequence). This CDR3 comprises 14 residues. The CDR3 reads CASTQQVMNTEAFF. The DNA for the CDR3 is TGTGCCAGTACCCAACAGGTTATGAACACTGAAGCTTTCTTT.